The 24 T cell receptor beta chains below were found in one sample sequenced in a study of blood T cell repertoires in COVID-19 (dated by TCRdb to between 2020 and 2021). The library was prepared using the immunoSEQ multiplex PCR assay. Entries here come from immuneACCESS through TCRdb and include only in-frame sequences with V and J called. Some clones fail to appear in such tables; in the studies checked, an unresolved V gene covers under half of the shortfall, and the cause of the remainder is unknown. The sample contains roughly 250,000 clones, around 85% of them found a single time. About 12% of the sample is held by the ten biggest clonotypes. Sample: peripheral blood. These receptors were collected from a woman in her 30s with COVID-19, enrolled during active disease.

The chain is built from TRBV15 and TRBJ1-2; 7 positions agree with TRBD1. The trim removed 5 bases at V and 4 bases at J, leaving 7 bases unmatched. This CDR3 contains 14 residues. Germline-derived CDR1 and CDR2 are LNHNV and YYDKDF (reference sequence). The CDR3 spells CATSGLTGFYGYTF. The CDR3 DNA follows: TGTGCCACCAGCGGATTGACAGGGTTCTATGGCTACACCTTC.

This clone is a singleton in its sample. A far larger clone differs by one base, so this is likely a read error. The V call is TRBV4-1, the J call TRBJ2-7; 11 bases are shared with TRBD1. The CDR3 spans 13 residues. Germline V lookup: CDR1 MGHRA, CDR2 YSYEKL. The V segment lost 5 bases and the J segment 3 bases; nucleotides outside the gene matches: 0. CDR3 amino acids: CASSGTGGYEQYF. The CDR3 DNA is TGCGCCAGCAGCGGGACAGGGGGCTACGAGCAGTACTTC.

The gene calls are TRBV3-1 (or the pseudogene TRBV3-2) and TRBJ1-5; 10 bases line up with TRBD1. CDR3 length: 16 amino acids. Unmatched junction bases numbered 5, after V lost 4 bases and J lost 2 bases. Per the germline V gene, CDR1 is LGHDT and CDR2 is YNNKEL (reference sequence). CDR3 loop: CASSRSGTGGNQPQHF. CDR3 DNA: TGTGCCAGCAGCCGGTCCGGGACAGGGGGCAATCAGCCCCAGCATTTT.

This clone was counted between two and nine times. The chain joins TRBV9 to TRBJ2-1; D gene uncertain. CDR1 and CDR2 from the germline V gene are SGDLS and YYNGEE. This CDR3 contains 12 residues. V lost 0 bases and J 6 bases, leaving 4 bases between the germline ends. CDR3 nucleotide sequence: TGTGCCAGCAGCGTAGACAGCAATGAGCAGTTCTTC. Its protein is CASSVDSNEQFF.

The CDR3 loop reads CASSYGSGTGRETQYF. For the CDR3, the DNA is TGTGCCAGCAGTTACGGGTCTGGGACAGGGCGGGAGACCCAGTACTTC. The V call is TRBV6-5, the J call TRBJ2-5; 9 bases align to TRBD1. Looked up from germline, CDR1 is MNHEY and CDR2 is SVGAGI. The J segment lost 5 bases and the V segment lost 2 bases, leaving 9 bases of the junction unmatched. CDR3 length: 16 residues.

The rearrangement joins TRBV6-5 to TRBJ2-7, with 9 nucleotides matching TRBD1. The CDR3 runs to 15 residues. From germline, CDR1 is MNHEY and CDR2 SVGAGI. The V segment lost 6 bases and the J segment 2 bases; nucleotides outside the gene matches: 8. CDR3 sequence reads: CASRTDRGTAYEQYF. The CDR3 nucleotides are TGTGCCAGCAGAACTGACAGGGGGACTGCCTACGAGCAGTACTTC.

V usage is TRBV7-9 and J usage is TRBJ1-2, with D possibly TRBD1 on 5 matching bases. V lost 5 bases and J lost 0, with 13 bases in between. The CDR3 covers 15 residues. Germline CDR1 SEHNR, CDR2 FQNEAQ (reference sequence). CDR3 DNA: TGTGCCAGCAGCCCGGGACTGCTATCTAACTATGGCTACACCTTC. Amino acids: CASSPGLLSNYGYTF.

The chain employs TRBV6-5 and TRBJ1-5; possible D gene TRBD1, 5 bases. Germline V CDR1 and CDR2: MNHEY, SVGAGI. The V end was cut by 6 bases, the J end by 0 bases, with 12 bases between. The CDR3 runs 15 residues. The CDR3 is CASRIRVYSNQPQHF. DNA for the CDR3: TGTGCCAGCAGAATCAGGGTATATAGCAATCAGCCCCAGCATTTT.

The chain joins TRBV19 to TRBJ2-7; 9 nucleotides match TRBD1. Germline loops: CDR1 LNHDA, CDR2 SQIVND (reference sequence). V was pared by 4 bases and J by 5 bases, with 3 bases of the junction left unmatched. The CDR3 has 13 amino acids. CDR3 loop: CASSRTGANEQYF. DNA of the CDR3: TGTGCCAGTAGTAGGACAGGGGCCAACGAGCAGTACTTC. Combining the CDR3 with reference TRBV19 and TRBJ2-7 gives the whole variable domain DGGITQSPKYLFRKEGQNVTLSCEQNLNHDAMYWYRQDPGQGLRLIYYSQIVNDFQKGDIAEGYSVSREKKESFPLTVTSAQKNPTAFYLCASSRTGANEQYFGPGTRLTVT.

V is TRBV6-6 and J is TRBJ2-3; 8 nucleotides match TRBD2. V dropped 6 bases and J dropped 4; count of bases not matched to a gene: 9. The CDR3 is 15 amino acids. In germline, CDR1 is MNHNY, CDR2 SVGAGI (reference sequence). CDR3 protein: CASSETGGRADTQYF. Here the CDR3 DNA reads TGTGCCAGCAGCGAGACGGGGGGGCGGGCAGATACGCAGTATTTT.

CDR3 DNA: TGCGCCAGCAGCCGGGACAGGGGATTTACCTACGAGCAGTACTTC. Amino acids: CASSRDRGFTYEQYF. The chain joins TRBV10-1 to TRBJ2-7; 10 nucleotides align to TRBD1. Germline values: CDR1 WNHNN, CDR2 SYGVQD (reference sequence). This CDR3 comprises 15 residues. V was pared by 6 bases and J by 2 bases, with 7 bases of the junction left unmatched.

The genes are TRBV14 and TRBJ1-6; a weak D match, TRBD1 (5 bases). Germline V gene sequence: CDR1 SGHDN, CDR2 FVKESK. This CDR3 comprises 13 residues. V gave up 6 bases and J gave up 8 bases, with 11 bases separating them. This CDR3 reads CASSRGGDSPLHF. CDR3 nucleotide sequence: TGTGCCAGCAGTCGGGGGGGAGATTCACCCCTCCACTTT.

This clone came up once. The chain recombines TRBV9 with TRBJ2-2; 7 nucleotides align to TRBD1. Unmatched junction bases numbered 7, after V lost 2 bases and J lost 6 bases. Germline CDR1 is SGDLS and CDR2 is YYNGEE. The CDR3 spans 15 residues. CDR3 bases: TGTGCCAGCAGCGTCATTCCCGGACAGGCCGGGGAGCTGTTTTTT. Its translation is CASSVIPGQAGELFF. The full variable domain, its missing parts supplied by reference TRBV9 and TRBJ2-2, is DSGVTQTPKHLITATGQRVTLRCSPRSGDLSVYWYQQSLDQGLQFLIQYYNGEERAKGNILERFSAQQFPDLHSELNLSSLELGDSALYFCASSVIPGQAGELFFGEGSRLTVL.

The rearrangement uses TRBV3-1 (or the pseudogene TRBV3-2) and TRBJ2-5; TRBD1 agrees at 7 bases. Germline loops: CDR1 LGHDT, CDR2 YNNKEL (reference sequence). Trimming removed 7 bases from V and 5 bases from J; junction bases left unmatched: 7. The CDR3 is 13 amino acids. CDR3 nucleotides: TGTGCCAGCACCCTAGGGGGCAGCGAGACCCAGTACTTC. Protein sequence: CASTLGGSETQYF.

V gene TRBV28 combines with J gene TRBJ2-1, with 8 bases identical to TRBD2. Germline lookup yields CDR1 MDHEN and CDR2 SYDVKM. The CDR3 has 16 amino acids. After removal of 7 bases from V and 3 bases from J, the junction contained 11 bases not matched to a gene. The CDR3 sequence is CASKVDGGEYYNEQFF. The CDR3 bases are TGTGCCAGCAAGGTAGACGGGGGGGAATACTACAATGAGCAGTTCTTC.

The chain joins TRBV27 to TRBJ1-2, with TRBD1 as a possible D gene (6 bases). The germline gives CDR1 MNHEY, CDR2 SMNVEV (reference sequence). There are 16 residues in the CDR3. V lost 5 bases and J lost 4, with 20 bases in between. This CDR3 reads CASSETRGFRGYGYTF. In nucleotides, the CDR3 is TGTGCCAGCAGTGAAACTAGGGGGTTCAGGGGCTATGGCTACACCTTC.

The chain combines TRBV7-2 with TRBJ1-2, with D possibly matching TRBD1 (5 bases). Trimming took 11 bases from V and 5 from J, leaving 18 bases between them. The CDR3 length is 13 residues. Germline loops: CDR1 SGHTA, CDR2 FQGNSA. The CDR3 coding sequence is TGTGCCGCCGAACTGGCAGGGAAGTATGGCTACACCTTC. It encodes CAAELAGKYGYTF. The whole variable domain, filled in from reference TRBV7-2 and TRBJ1-2, reads GAGVSQSPSNKVTEKGKDVELRCDPISGHTALYWYRQSLGQGLEFLIYFQGNSAPDKSGLPSDRFSAERTGGSVSTLTIQRTQQEDSAVYLCAAELAGKYGYTFGSGTRLTVV.

In this sample, this clone turned up a few times. The rearrangement uses TRBV3-1 (or the pseudogene TRBV3-2) and TRBJ1-3; D is unclear. CDR1 is LGHDT, CDR2 YNNKEL, per germline (reference sequence). The CDR3 has 13 residues. The V and J ends lost 0 bases and 5 bases respectively, with 5 bases between them. The CDR3 loop reads CASSQDWRNTIYF. The CDR3 DNA is TGTGCCAGCAGCCAAGATTGGCGAAACACCATATATTTT.

The chain links TRBV5-4 to TRBJ2-5; 8 nucleotides line up with TRBD2. Trimming cost V 0 bases and J 1 base; bases outside gene matches: 2. The CDR3 length is 15 residues. Germline V gene lookup returns CDR1 SGHNT and CDR2 YYREEE (reference sequence). The CDR3 protein is CASSLDAGGQETQYF. Here the CDR3 DNA reads TGTGCCAGCAGCTTGGACGCGGGGGGCCAAGAGACCCAGTACTTC.

The rearrangement links TRBV4-2 to TRBJ2-3; D ambiguous. The germline CDR1 and CDR2 sequences are LGHNA and YNFKEQ. Trimming cost V 6 bases and J 0 bases, with 7 bases left between them. CDR3 size: 13 residues. In DNA form, the CDR3 reads TGTGCCAGCAGAACCACTAGCACAGATACGCAGTATTTT. Translating it yields CASRTTSTDTQYF.

CDR3 DNA: TGTGCCAGCAGCTCTCCGGGTGGGGCCAACGTCCTGACTTTC. Protein: CASSSPGGANVLTF. The chain is built from TRBV7-9 and TRBJ2-6; D is uncertain. Germline-derived CDR1 and CDR2 are SEHNR and FQNEAQ (reference sequence). The V gene lost 4 bases and the J gene lost 3 bases, with 7 bases spanning the gap. This CDR3 is built from 14 residues. Supplemented by reference TRBV7-9 and TRBJ2-6, the full variable domain reads DTGVSQNPRHKITKRGQNVTFRCDPISEHNRLYWYRQTLGQGPEFLTYFQNEAQLEKSRLLSDRFSAERPKGSFSTLEIQRTEQGDSAMYLCASSSPGGANVLTFGAGSRLTVL.

The genes are TRBV6-5 and TRBJ1-2, with D unresolved. Trimming stripped 2 bases from V and 0 bases from J, with 13 bases between. This CDR3 has 16 residues. From germline, CDR1 is MNHEY and CDR2 SVGAGI. DNA of the CDR3: TGTGCCAGCAGTTACGGGCGTGGAATATCTAACTATGGCTACACCTTC. Protein product: CASSYGRGISNYGYTF.

This chain links TRBV27 with TRBJ1-1, with a tentative D call TRBD1 (5 bases). Trimming stripped 5 bases from V and 1 base from J, with 11 bases between. Germline V gene lookup returns CDR1 MNHEY and CDR2 SMNVEV (reference sequence). The CDR3 runs 14 residues. The CDR3 is CASSPRAKNTEAFF. In DNA form, the CDR3 reads TGTGCCAGCAGTCCCAGGGCCAAGAACACTGAAGCTTTCTTT.

The chain employs TRBV5-1 and TRBJ2-1; 7 bases fit TRBD1. V lost 3 bases and J lost 2; bases outside the gene matches: 5. The CDR3 covers 15 residues. Per germline, CDR1 SGHRS and CDR2 YFSETQ. CDR3 coding DNA: TGCGCCAGCAGCTCGGGGACAGCAACCTACAATGAGCAGTTCTTC. Translated: CASSSGTATYNEQFF.